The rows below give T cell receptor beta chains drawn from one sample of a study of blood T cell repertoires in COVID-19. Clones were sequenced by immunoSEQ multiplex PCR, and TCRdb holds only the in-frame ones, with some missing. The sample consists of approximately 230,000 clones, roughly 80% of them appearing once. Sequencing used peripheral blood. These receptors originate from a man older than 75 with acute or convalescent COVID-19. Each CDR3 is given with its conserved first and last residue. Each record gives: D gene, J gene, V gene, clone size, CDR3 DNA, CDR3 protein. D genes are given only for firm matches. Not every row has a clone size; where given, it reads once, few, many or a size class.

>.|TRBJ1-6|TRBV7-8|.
TGTGCCAGCAGCCCACAGGGTACCTATAATTCACCCCTCCACTTT
CASSPQGTYNSPLHF
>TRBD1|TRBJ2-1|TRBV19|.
TGTGCCAGTAGTGCAGGGGGCTCCTACAATGAGCAGTTCTTC
CASSAGGSYNEQFF
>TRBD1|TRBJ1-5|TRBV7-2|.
TGTGCCAGCAGCTATTCCGGGACAGGAAACCAGCCCCAGCATTTT
CASSYSGTGNQPQHF
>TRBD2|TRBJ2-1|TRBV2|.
TGTGCCATTCAGACTAGCGGGGGCTATTACAATGAGCAGTTCTTC
CAIQTSGGYYNEQFF
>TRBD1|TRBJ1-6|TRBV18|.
TGTGCCAGCTCCCCTTTAATTCACCGGGACAGTAATTCACCCCTCCACTTT
CASSPLIHRDSNSPLHF
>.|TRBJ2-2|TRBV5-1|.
TGCGCCAGCAGCTTGGATTCCCCGGGGATGAACACCGGGGAGCTGTTTTTT
CASSLDSPGMNTGELFF
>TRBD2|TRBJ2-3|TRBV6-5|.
TGTGCCAGCACAAGGCGGGAGGCTTCAGATACGCAGTATTTT
CASTRREASDTQYF
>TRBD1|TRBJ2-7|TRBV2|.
TGTGCCAGTCAGCTTACGGACAGGGGGTACGAGCAGTACTTC
CASQLTDRGYEQYF
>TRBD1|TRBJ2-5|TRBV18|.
TGTGCCAGCTCACCACCGGGGACAGCGGCCCAAGAGACCCAGTACTTC
CASSPPGTAAQETQYF
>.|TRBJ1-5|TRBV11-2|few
TGTGCCAGCAGCGACCGGGAGAGCAATCAGCCCCAGCATTTT
CASSDRESNQPQHF
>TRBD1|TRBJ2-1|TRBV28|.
TGTGCCAGCAGTTCGGACAGGGGGGTGCATGAGCAGTTCTTC
CASSSDRGVHEQFF
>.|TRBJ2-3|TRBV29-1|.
TGCAGCGTCCGCCGGGGTTACACAGATACGCAGTATTTT
CSVRRGYTDTQYF
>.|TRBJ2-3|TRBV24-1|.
TGTGCCACCAGTGACGCTCGACGGGTTTATACGCAGTATTTT
CATSDARRVYTQYF
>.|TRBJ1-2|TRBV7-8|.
TGTGCCAGCAGCTTCAGGACAAGGCCCTCCTCCTTC
CASSFRTRPSSF
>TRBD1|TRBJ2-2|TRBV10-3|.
TGTGCCATCAGTGGCTTGGACAGGGGGAACACCGGGGAGCTGTTTTTT
CAISGLDRGNTGELFF
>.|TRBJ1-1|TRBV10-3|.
TGTGCCGCCGGGTCCCCTGGCGGGGGGCGCGACACTGAAGCTTTCTTT
CAAGSPGGGRDTEAFF
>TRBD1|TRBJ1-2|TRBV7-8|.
TGTGCCAGCAGCCCACGGACAGGGAGGGGCTACACCTTC
CASSPRTGRGYTF
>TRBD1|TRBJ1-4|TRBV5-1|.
TGCGCCAGCAGCCCGGGACAGGGAAGACCTAATGAAAAACTGTTTTTT
CASSPGQGRPNEKLFF
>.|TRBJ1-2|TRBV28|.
TGTGCCAGCAGCCCCGGACGGGATTATGGCTACACCTTC
CASSPGRDYGYTF
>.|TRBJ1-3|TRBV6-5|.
TGTGCCAGCAGACTAGGGGGCTCTGGAAACACCATATATTTT
CASRLGGSGNTIYF
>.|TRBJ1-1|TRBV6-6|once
TGTGCCAGCAGTTACTCCCAAGCCACTGAAGCTTTCTTT
CASSYSQATEAFF
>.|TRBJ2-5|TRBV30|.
TGTGCCTGGAGTGTGGGAACAGGGGAGACCCAGTACTTC
CAWSVGTGETQYF
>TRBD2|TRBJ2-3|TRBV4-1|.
TGCGCCAGCAGCCAAGATATCGGGCTAGCGGTGACAGATACGCAGTATTTT
CASSQDIGLAVTDTQYF
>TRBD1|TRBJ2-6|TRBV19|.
TGTGCCAGCGCCAGGACAGGGATGCGAGGGGCCAACGTCCTGACTTTC
CASARTGMRGANVLTF
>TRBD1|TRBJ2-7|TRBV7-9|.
TGTGCCAGCAGCTTGACAGGGGGCGATACTCACGAGCAGTACTTC
CASSLTGGDTHEQYF
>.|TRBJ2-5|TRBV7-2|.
TGTGCCAGCAGCTTGAGGCGCCAAGAGACCCAGTACTTC
CASSLRRQETQYF
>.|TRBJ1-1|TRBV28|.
TGTGCCAGCAGACGGGGGGAGGGACCTGAAGCTTTCTTT
CASRRGEGPEAFF